These 32 T cell receptor beta chains were sequenced from one sample in a study of blood T cell repertoires in COVID-19. Assay: immunoSEQ multiplex PCR; the TCRdb copy retains only in-frame clones and omits some. Of a few hundred thousand clones in the sample, 89% were seen once. The sample was peripheral blood. The receptors here all came from a woman in her twenties or thirties with COVID-19, enrolled during active disease.

V usage is TRBV7-8 and J usage is TRBJ2-7, with 8 bases that match TRBD2. Trimming took 5 bases from V and 6 from J; bases not matched to a gene: 15. The CDR3 sequence is 16 residues long. Germline V gives CDR1 SGHVS, CDR2 FQNEAQ. The DNA of the CDR3 is TGTGCCAGCAGCCTAAGGTCGGGAGGGAGGTGGGTCGAGCAGTACTTC. This codes for CASSLRSGGRWVEQYF.

The V call is TRBV2, the J call TRBJ2-1; D might be TRBD2 (5 bases). In germline, CDR1 is SNHLY, CDR2 FYNNEI. The V end lost 2 bases, the J end lost 12 bases, and 11 bases lay between the germline ends. CDR3 length equals 12 residues. The CDR3 region is CASSESARGQFF. CDR3 in DNA: TGTGCCAGCAGTGAATCGGCCCGGGGGCAGTTCTTC.

The CDR3 reads CATSDPLFSGDLSYNEQFF. CDR3 DNA: TGTGCCACCAGTGACCCCCTATTTTCTGGGGACTTATCCTACAATGAGCAGTTCTTC. The rearrangement joins TRBV24-1 to TRBJ2-1; tentatively, D is TRBD2 (6 bases). V shed 4 bases and J shed 1 base, with 22 bases lying between them. Germline CDR1 is KGHDR and CDR2 is SFDVKD. CDR3 length: 19 residues.

The chain combines TRBV6-5 with TRBJ2-3; weak D call: TRBD1 (7 bases). The CDR3 length is 15 residues. Germline V gives CDR1 MNHEY, CDR2 SVGAGI. Trimming removed 5 bases from V and 3 bases from J, with 15 bases in between. The CDR3 DNA follows: TGTGCCAGCAGTCCCAGGGGGGTGGGGACAGATACGCAGTATTTT. This sequence encodes CASSPRGVGTDTQYF.

The rearrangement uses TRBV28 and TRBJ2-1, with TRBD1 identical over 10 bases. The CDR3 covers 17 residues. Per the germline V gene, CDR1 is MDHEN and CDR2 is SYDVKM. V was clipped by 0 bases and J by 9 bases; unmatched bases: 11. The CDR3 loop is CASSLCPGTGDTCEQFF. For the CDR3, the DNA is TGTGCCAGCAGTTTATGCCCCGGGACAGGGGACACTTGTGAGCAGTTCTTC.

V is TRBV12-3 or TRBV12-4 and J is TRBJ2-1; TRBD2 is a possible D gene (6 bases). The CDR3 spans 13 residues. The germline V and J ends were trimmed by 1 base and 11 bases, with 12 bases remaining between them. The CDR3 is CASSLVITSKQFF. In DNA, the CDR3 is TGTGCCAGCAGTTTAGTGATAACTAGCAAGCAGTTCTTC.

This chain joins TRBV6-5 and TRBJ2-7, with D tentatively TRBD1 (6 bases). CDR1 is MNHEY and CDR2 is SVGAGI in the germline V gene. CDR3 length: 15 residues. The V end lost 5 bases, the J end lost 6 bases, and 20 bases lay between the germline ends. The CDR3 spells CASSPQEGVPREQYF. The CDR3 DNA reads as TGTGCCAGCAGTCCGCAAGAGGGGGTCCCTCGCGAGCAGTACTTC.

The gene calls are TRBV7-6 and TRBJ1-3; D call uncertain. Trimming pared 2 bases from V and 0 bases from J, leaving 5 bases between. Germline lookup yields CDR1 SGHVS and CDR2 FNYEAQ. The CDR3 extends over 14 amino acids. In nucleotides, the CDR3 is TGTGCCAGCAGCTTACGGAGCTCTGGAAACACCATATATTTT. It encodes CASSLRSSGNTIYF.

This clone was observed a single time. The chain couples TRBV19 to TRBJ1-3, with TRBD1 identical over 7 bases. Germline CDR1 is LNHDA and CDR2 is SQIVND (reference sequence). V shed 5 bases and J 1 base; nucleotides not matched to a gene: 5. The CDR3 is 15 amino acids. The CDR3 sequence is CASSPPRGSGNTIYF. The CDR3 DNA reads TGTGCCAGTAGTCCCCCCAGGGGGTCTGGAAACACCATATATTTT.

V is TRBV6-5 and J is TRBJ1-5; possible D gene TRBD1, 6 bases. The germline V gene encodes CDR1 MNHEY and CDR2 SVGAGI. V was shortened by 3 bases and J by 5 bases, with 14 bases between the two germline ends. This CDR3 region has 15 residues. CDR3 sequence reads: CASSYEPRGDQPQHF. CDR3 bases: TGTGCCAGCAGTTATGAGCCCAGGGGAGATCAGCCCCAGCATTTT.

The V and J genes are TRBV15 and TRBJ1-5; unclear D gene. With 8 bases removed from V and 2 bases from J, the gap between germline ends came to 13 bases. This CDR3 contains 14 residues. Per germline, CDR1 LNHNV and CDR2 YYDKDF (reference sequence). The CDR3 reads CATGPGYGNQPQHF. As DNA, the CDR3 is TGTGCCACCGGGCCAGGTTATGGCAATCAGCCCCAGCATTTT.

The CDR3 DNA is TGTGCCAGCAGCCAAGGTGCGCGGTACAATGAGCAGTTCTTC. Translation: CASSQGARYNEQFF. This rearrangement joins TRBV7-9 to TRBJ2-1; D gene ambiguous. The germline V and J ends were trimmed by 5 bases and 4 bases, with 12 bases remaining between them. Germline lookup yields CDR1 SEHNR and CDR2 FQNEAQ (reference sequence). The CDR3 spans 14 residues.

The chain employs TRBV18 and TRBJ2-4, with 9 bases aligning to TRBD1. Germline trimming cut 5 bases from V and 6 bases from J; bases unmatched to any gene: 11. The CDR3 is 16 residues long. Germline-derived CDR1 and CDR2 are KGHSH and LQKENI. CDR3 DNA: TGTGCCAGCTCAGGGGACAGGGTTGGTGCGTCAAACATTCAGTACTTC. Translated: CASSGDRVGASNIQYF.

The chain recombines TRBV5-5 with TRBJ2-1; 8 bases agree with TRBD2. There are 19 residues in the CDR3. Trimming took 1 base from V and 8 from J; bases not matched to a gene: 20. The germline gives CDR1 SGHKS, CDR2 YYEKEE (reference sequence). The CDR3 sequence is CASSLRARGVRVEFYEQFF. In DNA, the CDR3 is TGTGCCAGCAGCTTGAGGGCGCGGGGGGTCAGGGTTGAGTTCTATGAGCAGTTCTTC. Full variable domain (rest looked up from reference TRBV5-5 and TRBJ2-1): DAGVTQSPTHLIKTRGQQVTLRCSPISGHKSVSWYQQVLGQGPQFIFQYYEKEERGRGNFPDRFSARQFPNYSSELNVNALLLGDSALYLCASSLRARGVRVEFYEQFFGPGTRLTVL.

The chain carries TRBV27 and TRBJ1-2; weak D call: TRBD1 (5 bases). Between the trimmed V and J ends, which lost 5 bases and 3 bases, there was a span of 10 bases. Looked up from germline, CDR1 is MNHEY and CDR2 is SMNVEV (reference sequence). The CDR3 has 13 residues. The CDR3 DNA reads as TGTGCCAGCAGTGCCGGGACTTACTATGGCTACACCTTC. It translates to CASSAGTYYGYTF.

The rearrangement joins TRBV28 to TRBJ2-4; 10 nucleotides align to TRBD1. This CDR3 comprises 15 residues. The germline V gene encodes CDR1 MDHEN and CDR2 SYDVKM. Losses at the gene ends were 10 bases for V and 9 bases for J; bases not matched to a gene: 15. The CDR3 nucleotides read TGTGCCACCAGAACGATCGGACAGGGGGAGTTCATTCAGTACTTC. Amino acids: CATRTIGQGEFIQYF. The full variable domain, completed using reference TRBV28 and TRBJ2-4, is DVKVTQSSRYLVKRTGEKVFLECVQDMDHENMFWYRQDPGLGLRLIYFSYDVKMKEKGDIPEGYSVSREKKERFSLILESASTNQTSMYLCATRTIGQGEFIQYFGAGTRLSVL.

The V call is TRBV2, the J call TRBJ2-7; 12 bases agree with TRBD2. Germline-derived CDR1 and CDR2 are SNHLY and FYNNEI. The CDR3 extends over 15 amino acids. The ends lost 7 bases at V and 1 base at J; junction bases unmatched: 5. CDR3 residues: CASKGGLAGSYEQYV. The DNA for the CDR3 is TGTGCCAGCAAGGGGGGACTAGCGGGTTCCTACGAGCAGTACGTC.

The chain couples TRBV30 to TRBJ2-3; no clear D gene. The CDR3 consists of 12 residues. The germline V gene encodes CDR1 GTSNPN and CDR2 SVGIG (reference sequence). Trimming cost V 5 bases and J 0 bases, with 6 bases left between them. The CDR3 loop reads CAWGPSTDTQYF. CDR3 coding DNA: TGTGCCTGGGGCCCGAGCACAGATACGCAGTATTTT.

The V call is TRBV7-8, the J call TRBJ1-2, with TRBD1 as a possible D gene (5 bases). Germline-derived CDR1 and CDR2 are SGHVS and FQNEAQ. V was pared by 1 base and J by 2 bases, with 8 bases between. There are 14 residues in the CDR3. In DNA, the CDR3 is TGTGCCAGCAGCTTAGGCGGGGGGAACTATGGCTACACCTTC. Protein product: CASSLGGGNYGYTF.

The V gene is TRBV6-5, the J gene TRBJ2-2; no clear D gene. The germline V and J ends were trimmed by 4 bases and 5 bases, with 8 bases remaining between them. Germline assignment: CDR1 MNHEY and CDR2 SVGAGI. CDR3 length equals 13 residues. The CDR3 region has the DNA TGTGCCAGCAGTTTATCACTAACCGGGGAGCTGTTTTTT. This codes for CASSLSLTGELFF.

This sequence joins TRBV28 and TRBJ2-1; 8 bases are a match to TRBD1. The germline V gene encodes CDR1 MDHEN and CDR2 SYDVKM. J was trimmed by 12 bases and V by 6 bases; bases with no gene match: 19. This CDR3 has 16 amino acids. In DNA form, the CDR3 reads TGTGCCAGCAGCGCACGGACAGGGAGAGGTGTTGATGGGCAGTTCTTC. The encoded protein is CASSARTGRGVDGQFF.

This clone has only a few counts. The chain couples TRBV4-1 to TRBJ2-3; D is ambiguous. CDR1 is MGHRA and CDR2 is YSYEKL in the germline V gene. V shed 3 bases and J shed 5 bases, with 15 bases lying between them. The length of the CDR3 is 15 residues. In nucleotides, the CDR3 is TGCGCCAGCAGCCATGTCGGAGCACCTGGAGATACGCAGTATTTT. This codes for CASSHVGAPGDTQYF.

This clone was recorded a few times. Sequence at one end of the junction differs from germline and may be a read error. The V call is TRBV5-1, the J call TRBJ1-6; TRBD1 agrees at 8 bases. CDR1 is SGHRS and CDR2 is YFSETQ in the germline V gene. This CDR3 comprises 15 residues. CDR3: CASSLDRVPNSPLHF. The CDR3 region has the DNA TGCGCCAGCAGTTTGGACAGGGTGCCTAATTCACCCCTCCACTTT.

Remarks on this clone: The same CDR3 is also encoded by other DNA sequences in this sample. As DNA, the CDR3 is TGTGCCAGCAGTGAAGCTTTAGGACAGGGTTCCTACGAGCAGTACTTC. As protein: CASSEALGQGSYEQYF. This sequence joins TRBV6-1 and TRBJ2-7; 8 nucleotides align to TRBD1. The CDR3 is 16 residues long. J gave up 1 base and V 0 bases, and 5 bases lay outside the gene matches. Per germline, CDR1 MNHNS and CDR2 SASEGT.

V and J are TRBV3-1 (or the pseudogene TRBV3-2) and TRBJ1-2; no reliable D call. This CDR3 has 14 residues. The germline V and J ends were trimmed by 1 base and 5 bases, with 11 bases remaining between them. Germline V gene data show CDR1 as LGHDT and CDR2 as YNNKEL (reference sequence). The CDR3 here is CASSQGSLLYGYTF. As DNA, the CDR3 is TGTGCCAGCAGCCAAGGCTCTCTTCTATATGGCTACACCTTC.

This chain joins TRBV3-1 (or the pseudogene TRBV3-2) and TRBJ2-2; 7 bases agree with TRBD1. The CDR3 sequence is 15 residues long. With V trimmed by 6 bases and J by 1 base, 5 bases remained unmatched. Germline V lookup: CDR1 LGHDT, CDR2 YNNKEL (reference sequence). The CDR3 DNA reads TGTGCCAGCAGAAGAGGACAGGAGAACACCGGGGAGCTGTTTTTT. It yields the protein CASRRGQENTGELFF.

This rearrangement joins TRBV18 to TRBJ2-1, with 10 bases that match TRBD1. V lost 5 bases to trimming and J lost 6 bases; unmatched junction nucleotides: 7. The germline V gene has CDR1 KGHSH and CDR2 LQKENI. The CDR3 length is 15 residues. CDR3 DNA: TGTGCCAGCTCAACCGGGACAGGGGATATCAATGAGCAGTTCTTC. This translates into CASSTGTGDINEQFF.

The chain has TRBV7-2 and TRBJ2-7; D unclear. CDR3 length equals 16 residues. V dropped 1 base and J dropped 3 bases, with 16 bases sitting between them. The germline V gene has CDR1 SGHTA and CDR2 FQGNSA. The CDR3 DNA sequence: TGTGCCAGCAGCTTAGTACCTCCCAGAGCTAGCTACGAGCAGTACTTC. Protein product: CASSLVPPRASYEQYF.

The chain links TRBV10-1 to TRBJ1-5; TRBD1 aligns across 9 bases. This CDR3 comprises 15 residues. V was pared by 8 bases and J by 4 bases, with 9 bases of the junction left unmatched. CDR1 and CDR2 (germline): WNHNN, SYGVQD (reference sequence). The CDR3 nucleotides read TGCGCCAGCGGACTCAACAGGGGGCAAAATCAGCCCCAGCATTTT. It is translated as CASGLNRGQNQPQHF.

J is TRBJ2-2 and V is TRBV11-2; D possibly corresponds to TRBD2 (6 bases). Per the germline V gene, CDR1 is SGHAT and CDR2 is FQNNGV. The CDR3 sequence is 17 residues long. The V and J ends lost 0 bases and 4 bases respectively, with 15 bases between them. The CDR3 protein is CASSLDWGLGSTGELFF. The CDR3 DNA is TGTGCCAGCAGCTTAGATTGGGGTCTCGGGAGCACCGGGGAGCTGTTTTTT.

As to this clone: At one end, the junction sequence differs from germline, possibly due to a read error. The rearrangement links TRBV6-2 or TRBV6-3 to TRBJ1-3; 8 bases align to TRBD1. This CDR3 has 17 residues. Germline lookup yields CDR1 MNHEY and CDR2 SVGEGT. The CDR3 spells CASRYYRDRMTGNTIYF. The DNA of the CDR3 is TGTGCCAGCAGATACTACCGGGACAGGATGACTGGAAACACCATATATTTT.

Points on this clone: Germline and junction disagree at one end, which may indicate a read error. The chain has TRBV24-1 and TRBJ1-2; D call uncertain. Germline CDR1 reads KGHDR; CDR2 reads SFDVKD. CDR3 size: 14 residues. CDR3 in amino acids: CATSDQCTRRIEAF. DNA of the CDR3: TGTGCCACCAGTGATCAATGCACAAGGAGGATCGAGGCCTTC.